This T cell receptor gamma chain was sequenced during a study of Vδ1+ human thymocytes. Sequences come from RNA converted to cDNA by reverse transcription. Pooled V-gene forward primers with one constant-region reverse primer generated the CDR3 amplicons by multiplex PCR. TCRdb processed the multiplex PCR reads again with the CATT caller. Of about 22,000 gamma-chain clones in the sample, roughly 15% were seen once. General study points: Highly polyclonal TRG and TRD repertoires with Gaussian CDR3 length distributions appeared in thymus.

This clone was recorded a few times. Antigen: not known. A read error may account for a junction end that differs from germline. In germline, CDR1 is EGSTGY, CDR2 YDSYTSSV. CDR3 length equals 14 residues. The V gene is TRGV4, the J gene TRGJP2. This sequence originates from a child younger than two who had congenital heart surgery. Sequencing was done on a sample of Vdelta1+ gamma-delta thymocytes from the thymus. The sample's subset: FACS-sorted CD3+ TCRalphabeta- TCRVdelta1+ TCRVdelta2- thymocytes. This chain's CDR3 is CATWNGGGDWIKTF. In DNA form, the CDR3 reads TGTGCCACCTGGAATGGGGGGGGAGATTGGATCAAGACGTTT.